Following are 13 T cell receptor beta chains from one sample sequenced in a study of blood T cell repertoires in COVID-19. TCRdb keeps only in-frame clones here, not all; method: immunoSEQ multiplex PCR. The sample gives 150,000 to 200,000 clones, roughly 85% of which show up once; about 3.5% is in the top ten. The sample taken for sequencing was peripheral blood. Source of these receptors: a human donor with acute or convalescent COVID-19. The donor label of this sample is uncertain.

The chain couples TRBV28 to TRBJ1-3; the D is unclear. The V gene lost 3 bases and the J gene lost 1 base, with 7 bases spanning the gap. Germline V gene sequence: CDR1 MDHEN, CDR2 SYDVKM. This CDR3 contains 14 residues. This CDR3 reads CASSLAVSGNTIYF. CDR3 nucleotide sequence: TGTGCCAGCAGTTTGGCTGTTTCTGGAAACACCATATATTTT.

This clone was counted a single time. The chain recombines TRBV4-3 with TRBJ2-7; D is possibly TRBD2 (5 bases). The CDR3 extends over 14 amino acids. V dropped 1 base and J dropped 3 bases, with 10 bases sitting between them. Germline V CDR1 and CDR2: LGHNA, YSLEER. In nucleotides, the CDR3 is TGCGCCAGCAGCCAAGGCGAGGGTGTCTACGAGCAGTACTTC. It specifies CASSQGEGVYEQYF.

The gene calls are TRBV9 and TRBJ1-2; 8 nucleotides line up with TRBD1. The CDR3 consists of 15 residues. V trimming: 3 bases; J trimming: 6 bases; junction bases outside the gene matches: 10. The germline V gene has CDR1 SGDLS and CDR2 YYNGEE. The CDR3 DNA reads as TGTGCCAGCAGCGGAGACAGGGGACGACCTAATGGCTACACCTTC. Its translation: CASSGDRGRPNGYTF.

This chain joins TRBV7-6 and TRBJ1-2, with TRBD1 identical over 7 bases. Germline V gene lookup returns CDR1 SGHVS and CDR2 FNYEAQ. The CDR3 has 16 residues. V lost 5 bases to trimming and J lost 4 bases; unmatched junction nucleotides: 13. CDR3 sequence reads: CASSRSAWGQSYGYTF. Written as DNA, the CDR3 is TGTGCCAGCAGCCGTTCAGCGTGGGGACAGAGCTATGGCTACACCTTC.

V is TRBV11-2 and J is TRBJ1-3, with D maybe TRBD1 (6 bases). This CDR3 has 17 amino acids. Germline CDR1 reads SGHAT; CDR2 reads FQNNGV. The ends were cut back, 1 base at V and 3 bases at J, with 16 bases in the middle. This chain's CDR3 is CASSLAGVGGLGNTIYF. The CDR3 coding sequence is TGTGCCAGCAGCTTAGCGGGTGTCGGGGGGCTTGGAAACACCATATATTTT.

The chain employs TRBV20-1 and TRBJ1-2; D unclear. CDR3 length: 11 residues. Germline lookup yields CDR1 DFQATT and CDR2 SNEGSKA (reference sequence). V gave up 6 bases and J gave up 4 bases, with 9 bases separating them. The CDR3 loop is CSALSLYGYTF. CDR3 in DNA: TGCAGTGCCCTATCGCTCTATGGCTACACCTTC.

V usage is TRBV5-1 and J usage is TRBJ1-4, with D perhaps matching TRBD1 (5 bases). In germline, CDR1 is SGHRS, CDR2 YFSETQ. The CDR3 contains 18 residues. Trimming removed 2 bases from V and 2 bases from J, with 19 bases in between. CDR3: CASSLLNPMGGTNEKLFF. The CDR3 DNA is TGCGCCAGCAGCTTACTAAACCCCATGGGGGGGACTAATGAAAAACTGTTTTTT.

In this sample, this clone turned up once. This chain links TRBV27 with TRBJ1-6; TRBD1 might be the D (5 bases). V was trimmed by 3 bases and J by 7 bases, leaving 10 bases between them. The V gene's germline CDR1 is MNHEY and CDR2 SMNVEV (reference sequence). The CDR3 runs 14 residues. CDR3: CASSFGQGNSPLHF. CDR3 nucleotides: TGTGCCAGCAGTTTTGGGCAGGGCAATTCACCCCTCCACTTT.

The chain links TRBV10-1 to TRBJ1-5; 7 bases align to TRBD1. Unmatched junction bases numbered 6, after V lost 6 bases and J lost 7 bases. Germline V gene data show CDR1 as WNHNN and CDR2 as SYGVQD (reference sequence). The CDR3 loop spans 13 amino acids. CDR3: CASSYQGDQPQHF. CDR3 nucleotides: TGCGCCAGCAGCTATCAGGGGGACCAGCCCCAGCATTTT.

The rearrangement joins TRBV9 to TRBJ2-5; maybe TRBD2 (6 bases). This CDR3 spans 15 amino acids. V shed 0 bases and J shed 2 bases, with 11 bases lying between them. CDR1 is SGDLS, CDR2 YYNGEE, per germline. For the CDR3, the DNA is TGTGCCAGCAGCGTAGGACTAGGGGAGCAAGAGACCCAGTACTTC. This codes for CASSVGLGEQETQYF. Using reference TRBV9 and TRBJ2-5 for the parts outside the CDR3, the full variable domain is DSGVTQTPKHLITATGQRVTLRCSPRSGDLSVYWYQQSLDQGLQFLIQYYNGEERAKGNILERFSAQQFPDLHSELNLSSLELGDSALYFCASSVGLGEQETQYFGPGTRLLVL.

The chain recombines TRBV27 with TRBJ2-2; 8 bases map to TRBD1. V shed 5 bases, J shed 0 bases, and the junction held 11 bases outside the gene matches. Germline V gives CDR1 MNHEY, CDR2 SMNVEV (reference sequence). The CDR3 is 18 amino acids. CDR3 nucleotides: TGTGCCAGCAGTAAGCGACCGGGACAGGACCCGAACACCGGGGAGCTGTTTTTT. Its protein product is CASSKRPGQDPNTGELFF.

The gene calls are TRBV6-5 and TRBJ2-1; tentative D call: TRBD1 (6 bases). V shed 7 bases and J shed 4 bases, with 14 bases lying between them. This CDR3 has 14 residues. Germline values: CDR1 MNHEY, CDR2 SVGAGI. CDR3 sequence (DNA): TGTGCCAGCAAAACGGACAGAAGTTACAATGAGCAGTTCTTC. Residues: CASKTDRSYNEQFF.

DNA for the CDR3: TGTGCCTGGAGTGGGAGGTTGGTCGGTCAGCCCCAGCATTTT. Translation gives CAWSGRLVGQPQHF. V usage is TRBV30 and J usage is TRBJ1-5, with D hard to call. There are 14 residues in the CDR3. V shed 1 base and J shed 6 bases, with 13 bases lying between them. Germline CDR1 and CDR2: GTSNPN and SVGIG (reference sequence).